A single T cell receptor beta chain is shown here with its context. The sort gate was single viable CD3+CD4+CD8-CD45RO+ cells for memory CD4+ T cells. These data come from a study of memory CD4+ T cells and cytomegalovirus serostatus. The repertoire was sequenced with immunoSEQ multiplex PCR; TCRdb's copy has only in-frame clones and lacks some. Seen here are roughly 48,000 clones, around 80% observed once, and the top ten hold about 1.4%. Germline V CDR1 and CDR2: SQVTM, ANQGSEA. With 2 bases removed from V and 5 bases from J, the gap between germline ends came to 12 bases. This CDR3 comprises 13 residues.

Sequencing was performed on memory CD4+ T cells from blood. This rearrangement joins TRBV29-1 to TRBJ1-2, with no clear D. This TCR came from an adult in good health and CMV-seropositive. The DNA for the CDR3 is TGCAGCGTTGAACCAGCACCCAATTATGGCTACACCTTC. Translation: CSVEPAPNYGYTF. The variable domain in full, completed from reference TRBV29-1 and TRBJ1-2, reads SAVISQKPSRDICQRGTSLTIQCQVDSQVTMMFWYRQQPGQSLTLIATANQGSEATYESGFVIDKFPISRPNLTFSTLTVSNMSPEDSSIYLCSVEPAPNYGYTFGSGTRLTVV.